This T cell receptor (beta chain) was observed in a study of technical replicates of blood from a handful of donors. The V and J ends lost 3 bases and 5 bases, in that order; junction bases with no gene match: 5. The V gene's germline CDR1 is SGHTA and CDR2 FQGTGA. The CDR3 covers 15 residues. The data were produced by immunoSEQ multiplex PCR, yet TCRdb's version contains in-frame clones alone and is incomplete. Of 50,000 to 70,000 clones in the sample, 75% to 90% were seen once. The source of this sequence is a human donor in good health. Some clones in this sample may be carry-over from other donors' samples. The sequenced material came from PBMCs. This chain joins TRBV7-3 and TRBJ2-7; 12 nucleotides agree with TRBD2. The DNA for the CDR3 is TGTGCCAGCAGCTTGCTAGCGGGGGGGCCCAACGAGCAGTACTTC. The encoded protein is CASSLLAGGPNEQYF.